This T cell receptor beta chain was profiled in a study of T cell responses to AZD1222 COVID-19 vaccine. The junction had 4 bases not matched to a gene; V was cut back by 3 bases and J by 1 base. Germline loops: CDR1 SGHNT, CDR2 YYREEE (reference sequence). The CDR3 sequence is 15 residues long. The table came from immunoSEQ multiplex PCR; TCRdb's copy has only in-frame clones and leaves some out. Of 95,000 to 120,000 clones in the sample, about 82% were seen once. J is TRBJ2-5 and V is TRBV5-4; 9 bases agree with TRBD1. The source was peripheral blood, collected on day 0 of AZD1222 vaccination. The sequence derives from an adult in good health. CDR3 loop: CASSWKQGAQETQYF. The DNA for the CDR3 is TGTGCCAGCAGCTGGAAACAGGGGGCCCAAGAGACCCAGTACTTC.